These T cell receptor beta chains were read from a single sample in a study of T cell repertoires and HLA-DP antigens. These TCRs are of unknown antigen specificity. The assay was immunoSEQ multiplex PCR, and TCRdb's table has in-frame clones only and misses some. The sample lists about 89,000 clones, approximately 89% seen once, with 1.7% in the top ten. The sequenced sample consisted of CD4+ T cells from PBMCs. The receptors derive from a man aged 45-65 years in good health and CMV-seronegative. CDR3s include the opening cysteine and the closing phenylalanine or tryptophan. The order of the fields is clone size, V gene, CDR3 length, J gene, D gene, CDR3 DNA, CDR3 protein. D genes are given only for firm matches. Expanded clones get a size class; other rows say once, few or many, or leave the size out.

NA	TRBV7-2	13	TRBJ2-1	NA	TGTGCCAGTTCTGCTGGGCCCAACAATGAGCAGTTCTTC	CASSAGPNNEQFF
NA	TRBV10-3	13	TRBJ2-5	TRBD2	TGTGCCACAAGCGGGGATAACCAAGAGACCCAGTACTTC	CATSGDNQETQYF
NA	TRBV29-1	11	TRBJ2-5	NA	TGCAGCGTCGGCATCTCGGAGACCCAGTACTTC	CSVGISETQYF
NA	TRBV6-1	14	TRBJ1-5	NA	TGTGCCAGCAGTGAAGCCAGCCTCAATCAGCCCCAGCATTTT	CASSEASLNQPQHF
NA	TRBV7-9	11	TRBJ1-1	NA	TGTGCCAGCAGCTTAGGTATTGAAGCTTTCTTT	CASSLGIEAFF
NA	TRBV6-5	13	TRBJ2-3	TRBD1	TGTGCCAGCAGGGGGACAGCCACAGATACGCAGTATTTT	CASRGTATDTQYF
NA	TRBV5-1	15	TRBJ2-3	TRBD2	TGCGCCAGCAGCTTGGGACTAGCGGGGGTGAATACGCAGTATTTT	CASSLGLAGVNTQYF
NA	TRBV5-6	13	TRBJ2-7	NA	TGTGCCAGCAGCTTGATCGACTCCTACGAGCAGTACTTC	CASSLIDSYEQYF
NA	TRBV19	13	TRBJ2-7	NA	TGTGCCAGTAGTCCTATTGCCGCAGCCGAGCAGTACTTC	CASSPIAAAEQYF
NA	TRBV25-1	14	TRBJ1-3	NA	TGTGCCAGCAGTGAAGGGAGCTCTGGAAACACCATATATTTT	CASSEGSSGNTIYF
few	TRBV19	15	TRBJ1-3	NA	TGTGCCAGTAGTATCTCCGCCGCAGCTGGAAACACCATATATTTT	CASSISAAAGNTIYF
NA	TRBV28	18	TRBJ1-3	TRBD1	TGTGCCAGCAGTTCGAGACAGGGGATCATAGCGTTCGGAAACACCATATATTTT	CASSSRQGIIAFGNTIYF
NA	TRBV11-1	15	TRBJ2-7	TRBD1	TGTGCCAGCAGCTTGGGGGGGACAGGGGTCCACGAGCAGTACTTC	CASSLGGTGVHEQYF
NA	TRBV7-8	12	TRBJ1-1	NA	TGTGCCAGCAGCTTAGCAGGGACGGCGGCTTTCTTT	CASSLAGTAAFF
NA	TRBV28	12	TRBJ1-2	NA	TGTGCCAGCACTGACTCCCGCTATGGCTACACCTTC	CASTDSRYGYTF
NA	TRBV7-2	16	TRBJ2-3	TRBD2	TGTGCCAGCAGCATTGGGACTAGCGGATCCACAGATACGCAGTATTTT	CASSIGTSGSTDTQYF
few	TRBV11-2	15	TRBJ1-3	NA	TGTGCCAGCAGCCCCGACAGATTCTCTGGAAACACCATATATTTT	CASSPDRFSGNTIYF
NA	TRBV30	13	TRBJ1-5	NA	TGTGCCTGGAGTGTCGGTATGGATCAGCCCCAGCATTTT	CAWSVGMDQPQHF
NA	TRBV7-2	14	TRBJ2-5	NA	TGTGCCAGCAGCCAATGGCGGGCCCAAGAGACCCAGTACTTC	CASSQWRAQETQYF
many	TRBV6-5	13	TRBJ1-2	NA	TGTGCCAGCAGACCCGACAGAGCGGGAGGCTACACCTTC	CASRPDRAGGYTF
NA	TRBV29-1	11	TRBJ1-4	NA	TGCAGCGTTGACGCGGGGGGAAAACTGTTTTTT	CSVDAGGKLFF
NA	TRBV18	15	TRBJ1-5	TRBD1	TGTGCCAGCTCACCTTCACAGGGGGCCTATCAGCCCCAGCATTTT	CASSPSQGAYQPQHF
NA	TRBV6-5	12	TRBJ1-2	NA	TGTGCCAGCGCAAGACCGAACTATGGCTACACCTTC	CASARPNYGYTF
NA	TRBV5-4	15	TRBJ2-1	NA	TGTGCCAGCAGCTGGAAGGGTGCGTTAGGCAATGAGCAGTTCTTC	CASSWKGALGNEQFF
NA	TRBV25-1	17	TRBJ2-7	NA	TGTGCCAGCAGTGATCCTGCTTCGCAGGCGGGCTCCTACGAGCAGTACTTC	CASSDPASQAGSYEQYF
NA	TRBV6-1	13	TRBJ1-1	NA	TGTGCCAGCAGTGCATGGGAGGACACTGAAGCTTTCTTT	CASSAWEDTEAFF
NA	TRBV5-6	14	TRBJ2-5	NA	TGTGCCAGCAGCTCGGGGAGCCCCTCTGAGACCCAGTACTTC	CASSSGSPSETQYF
NA	TRBV27	14	TRBJ2-7	NA	TGTGCCAGCAGTTTTCATCAGGGTTCCTACGAGCAGTACTTC	CASSFHQGSYEQYF
NA	TRBV19	15	TRBJ2-5	TRBD2	TGTGCCACCAAACGGACTAGCGGGATAATGGAGACCCAGTACTTC	CATKRTSGIMETQYF
NA	TRBV5-4	15	TRBJ1-2	NA	TGTGCCAGCAGCTCGACCGGACAGATAACCTATGGCTACACCTTC	CASSSTGQITYGYTF
NA	TRBV7-8	16	TRBJ1-4	TRBD1	TGTGCCAGCAGCTCCAAAAGGACAGGGAATAAGGAAAAACTGTTTTTT	CASSSKRTGNKEKLFF
NA	TRBV9	16	TRBJ1-4	NA	TGTGCCAGCAGCCCCAAGGGTCAGGGACGGAGTGAAAAACTGTTTTTT	CASSPKGQGRSEKLFF
NA	TRBV7-9	14	TRBJ2-7	NA	TGTGCCAGCAGCCTCACATCCGGGGTTGGTGAGCAGTACTTC	CASSLTSGVGEQYF
NA	TRBV27	14	TRBJ2-5	NA	TGTGCCAGCAGTTTACGAGGGCAACAAGAGACCCAGTACTTC	CASSLRGQQETQYF
NA	TRBV14	11	TRBJ1-1	NA	TGTGCCAGCAGCCAAGGGACTGTAGCTTTCTTT	CASSQGTVAFF
NA	TRBV7-9	13	TRBJ2-3	NA	TGTGCCAGCAGCTTCCACAACACAGATACGCAGTATTTT	CASSFHNTDTQYF
NA	TRBV4-3	16	TRBJ2-5	NA	TGCGCCAGCAGCCAAGACGCCTGGACAAGCCAAGAGACCCAGTACTTC	CASSQDAWTSQETQYF
NA	TRBV6-4	15	TRBJ2-1	TRBD2	TGTGCCAGCAGCGCCGGACTAGCGGGGGGCAATGAGCAGTTCTTC	CASSAGLAGGNEQFF
NA	TRBV5-1	14	TRBJ1-4	NA	TGCGCCAGCCGGGCGGGAGGCACTAATGAAAAACTGTTTTTT	CASRAGGTNEKLFF
NA	TRBV2	16	TRBJ1-4	NA	TGTGCCAGCAGGAGGGCTCCGGGTGCAACTAATGAAAAACTGTTTTTT	CASRRAPGATNEKLFF
NA	TRBV19	14	TRBJ1-2	TRBD1	TGTGCCAGTACATACCGGACAGGGGGTGACGGCTACACCTTC	CASTYRTGGDGYTF
NA	TRBV9	14	TRBJ2-7	TRBD1	TGTGCCAGCAGCCTCAGACAGGGAGCCTACGAGCAGTACTTC	CASSLRQGAYEQYF
few	TRBV4-3	13	TRBJ2-4	NA	TGCGCCAGCAGCCAAGCGCAGGAGGGGGTTCAGTACTTC	CASSQAQEGVQYF
NA	TRBV5-4	12	TRBJ2-7	NA	TGTGCCAGCAGCTTGCAAGGTTACGAGCAGTACTTC	CASSLQGYEQYF
NA	TRBV6-6	12	TRBJ2-2	NA	TGTGCCAGCAGTTACAACACCGGGGAGCTGTTTTTT	CASSYNTGELFF
NA	TRBV18	19	TRBJ2-6	TRBD1	TGTGCCAGCTCACCACCAGGGACAGGGGGATTCTCTGGGGCCAACGTCCTGACTTTC	CASSPPGTGGFSGANVLTF
NA	TRBV27	11	TRBJ1-4	NA	TGTGCCAGCAGACTAGGAGAAAAACTGTTTTTT	CASRLGEKLFF
once	TRBV19	14	TRBJ2-7	NA	TGTGCCAGTAGTATGAGAGCCGAATCCTACGAGCAGTACTTC	CASSMRAESYEQYF
NA	TRBV7-2	16	TRBJ2-7	TRBD2	TGTGCCAGCAGTAACCGATTGACTAGCGGGTCCTACGAGCAGTACTTC	CASSNRLTSGSYEQYF
NA	TRBV19	15	TRBJ2-7	TRBD1	TGTGCCAGTAGTATAACTCCGGGACAGGGATACGAGCAGTACTTC	CASSITPGQGYEQYF
NA	TRBV7-9	14	TRBJ2-7	NA	TGTGCCAGCAGCATAGGACAGGGAGGGTACGAGCAGTACTTC	CASSIGQGGYEQYF
NA	TRBV6-5	13	TRBJ2-5	NA	TGTGCCAGCAGTGAACAGAAACGGGAGACCCAGTACTTC	CASSEQKRETQYF
few	TRBV18	12	TRBJ2-1	NA	TGTGCCAGCTCACCCGGACAGCCTGAGCAGTTCTTC	CASSPGQPEQFF
many	TRBV7-2	16	TRBJ2-4	TRBD1	TGTGCCAGCAGCCCCCGGGACAGGGGGCTGCGAAACATTCAGTACTTC	CASSPRDRGLRNIQYF
NA	TRBV15	15	TRBJ2-7	TRBD1	TGTGCCACCAGCAGAGATCTGGGACAGGGGTACGAGCAGTACTTC	CATSRDLGQGYEQYF
NA	TRBV13	18	TRBJ2-1	TRBD2	TGTGCCAGCAGCCGACAGTCCCCTAGCGGGAGCTCCTACAATGAGCAGTTCTTC	CASSRQSPSGSSYNEQFF
few	TRBV30	11	TRBJ1-1	NA	TGTGCCTGGAGTCAAGGGACTGAAGCTTTCTTT	CAWSQGTEAFF
NA	TRBV18	14	TRBJ2-7	NA	TGTGCCAGCTCACCCCAGGGGAAAGGGTACGAGCAGTACTTC	CASSPQGKGYEQYF
NA	TRBV7-9	16	TRBJ2-2	TRBD2	TGTGCCAGCAGGCTGGGAGCTAGCGGGGCCACCGGGGAGCTGTTTTTT	CASRLGASGATGELFF